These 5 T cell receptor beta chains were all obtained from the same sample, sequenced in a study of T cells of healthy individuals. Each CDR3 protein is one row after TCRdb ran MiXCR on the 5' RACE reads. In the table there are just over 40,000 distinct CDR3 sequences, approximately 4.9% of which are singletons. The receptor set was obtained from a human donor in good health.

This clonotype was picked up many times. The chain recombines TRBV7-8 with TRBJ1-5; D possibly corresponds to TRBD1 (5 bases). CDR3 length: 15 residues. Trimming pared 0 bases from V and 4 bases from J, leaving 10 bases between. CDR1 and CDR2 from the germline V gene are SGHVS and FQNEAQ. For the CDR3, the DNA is TGTGCCAGCAGCTTAGCCGGGGGAGTGAATCAGCCCCAGCATTTT. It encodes CASSLAGGVNQPQHF.

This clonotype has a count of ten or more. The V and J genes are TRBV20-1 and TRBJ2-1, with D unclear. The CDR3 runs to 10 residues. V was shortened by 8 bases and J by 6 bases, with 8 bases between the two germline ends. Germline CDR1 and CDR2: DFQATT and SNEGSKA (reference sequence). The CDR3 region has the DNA TGCAGTTGCCAAGGCAATGAGCAGTTCTTC. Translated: CSCQGNEQFF.

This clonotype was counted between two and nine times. The CDR3, as DNA: TGTGCCAGCAGCTTGGAAAGCGGGGTGGGGCCCTACGAGCAGTACTTC. It yields the protein CASSLESGVGPYEQYF. V is TRBV7-8 and J is TRBJ2-7; 7 nucleotides line up with TRBD2. V lost 3 bases and J lost 2; bases outside the gene matches: 10. The CDR3 has 16 residues. CDR1 is SGHVS and CDR2 is FQNEAQ in the germline V gene.

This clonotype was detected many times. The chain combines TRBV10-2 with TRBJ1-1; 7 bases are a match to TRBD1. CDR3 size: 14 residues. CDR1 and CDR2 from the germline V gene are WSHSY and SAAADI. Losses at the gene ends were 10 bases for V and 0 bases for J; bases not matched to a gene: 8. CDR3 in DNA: TGCGCCACCAGGGGGGGGGGATTGAACACTGAAGCTTTCTTT. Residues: CATRGGGLNTEAFF.

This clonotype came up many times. CDR3 sequence reads: CASSLRLAGDRDYEQYF. CDR3 sequence (DNA): TGTGCCAGCAGCTTACGGCTAGCGGGGGATCGGGACTACGAGCAGTACTTC. The chain carries TRBV7-9 and TRBJ2-7, with 10 positions matching TRBD2. Per germline, CDR1 SEHNR and CDR2 FQNEAQ (reference sequence). The CDR3 totals 17 residues. The junction had 10 bases not matched to a gene; V was cut back by 2 bases and J by 3 bases.